This T cell receptor beta chain derives from a study of T cell repertoires in cytomegalovirus infection. Points from the study as a whole: The cumulative frequency of public TCR beta families distinguished individuals who carried CMV together with the relevant HLA.

This clonotype was found many times. Its antigen is unidentified. TCRdb passed the reads through MiXCR, listing each CDR3 protein once. The sample yields approximately 500,000 distinct CDR3 sequences, 10% to 12% seen once. Germline V gives CDR1 SEHNR, CDR2 FQNEAQ (reference sequence). Losses at the gene ends were 1 base for V and 3 bases for J; bases not matched to a gene: 5. The CDR3 spans 16 residues. The clonotype comes from a human donor in good health (CMV status not recorded). Some clones in this sample may be carry-over from other donors' samples. Sequenced input: PBMCs. V gene TRBV7-9 combines with J gene TRBJ1-2; 10 bases align to TRBD1. CDR3 in DNA: TGTGCCAGCAGCTTAGGACAGGGGGCGGTCGACTATGGCTACACCTTC. Its translation is CASSLGQGAVDYGYTF.